This is a list of T cell receptor beta chains from one sample in a study of blood T cell repertoires in COVID-19. Profiled with immunoSEQ multiplex PCR; TCRdb holds only in-frame clones, not every one. Of approximately 310,000 clones listed, roughly 89% were seen once; the top ten hold approximately 5.2%. Sequencing used PBMCs or T cells enriched from blood (not recorded which). All receptors come from a man between 60 and 70 years old who had recovered from COVID-19. Both conserved end residues are part of each CDR3. A D gene is named only where the DNA matches it firmly. Clone size is shown for a subset of rows, as once, few, many or a class of expanded clone.

d_call j_call clone_size v_call cdr3_nt cdr3_aa
TRBD1 TRBJ2-2 NA TRBV7-3 TGTGCCAGCAGCTTTGGAAGACCGGGACAGGGGAGGACCGGGGAGCTGTTTTTT CASSFGRPGQGRTGELFF
TRBD1 TRBJ1-4 NA TRBV6-5 TGTGCCAGCAGCCTGGGACAGGTGAATGAAAAACTGTTTTTT CASSLGQVNEKLFF
NA TRBJ2-1 few TRBV24-1 TGTGCCACCAGTGATTTGGGGCAGGGCAATGAGCAGTTCTTC CATSDLGQGNEQFF
NA TRBJ1-2 NA TRBV3-1/TRBV3-2 TGTGCCAGCAGCCAAGTCCGGATAGGCAGGGTCGGAGGCTACACCTTC CASSQVRIGRVGGYTF
NA TRBJ1-3 NA TRBV3-1/TRBV3-2 TGTGCCAGCAGCCAAGGGACACGCTCTGGAAACACCATATATTTT CASSQGTRSGNTIYF
TRBD2 TRBJ2-7 NA TRBV11-1 TGTGCCAGCAGGGGCGGACTAGCGGAGAGCTCCTACGAGCAGTACTTC CASRGGLAESSYEQYF
NA TRBJ2-2 NA TRBV24-1 TGTGCCACCAGTGATTTCCGGGGGGCAGACACCGGGGAGCTGTTTTTT CATSDFRGADTGELFF
NA TRBJ1-4 NA TRBV3-1/TRBV3-2 TGTGCCAGCAGCCAGGGAGAGGCTAATGAAAAACTGTTTTTT CASSQGEANEKLFF
TRBD1 TRBJ1-6 NA TRBV9 TGTGCCAGCAGCGCCTCGGGACAGGGCAATAATTCACCCCTCCACTTT CASSASGQGNNSPLHF
NA TRBJ2-1 NA TRBV7-9 TGTGCCAGCAGCTTAGCTCCTATAGCGAATTCCGCCCTTGAGCAGTTCTTC CASSLAPIANSALEQFF
TRBD2 TRBJ2-2 NA TRBV19 TGTGCCAGTAAAACTAGCGGGAGGATAACCGGGGAGCTGTTTTTT CASKTSGRITGELFF
TRBD1 TRBJ1-5 NA TRBV28 TGTGCCAGCAGTGCAGGGGGATTAAATCAGCCCCAGCATTTT CASSAGGLNQPQHF
NA TRBJ1-4 NA TRBV7-2 TGTGCCAGCAGCTCAGACAGGCGTACCAATGAAAAACTGTTTTTT CASSSDRRTNEKLFF
TRBD2 TRBJ2-5 NA TRBV7-2 TGTGCCAGCAGCTTAATGACTAGCGGAGGGACCCAGTACTTC CASSLMTSGGTQYF
TRBD1 TRBJ2-2 NA TRBV7-9 TGTGCCAGCAGTCTTTGGACAGGGAACACCGGGGAGCTGTTTTTT CASSLWTGNTGELFF
NA TRBJ1-5 NA TRBV19 TGTGCCAGTAGTATCTCACACAGCAATCAGCCCCAGCATTTT CASSISHSNQPQHF
TRBD2 TRBJ2-1 NA TRBV7-3 TGTGCCAGCAGCTTTAGCGGGAGGGGGGTCAATGAGCAGTTCTTC CASSFSGRGVNEQFF
NA TRBJ1-5 NA TRBV2 TGTGCCAGCAGTTGGGGAGGGGAGCAGCCCCAGCATTTT CASSWGGEQPQHF
TRBD1 TRBJ1-1 NA TRBV5-6 TGTGCCAGCAGCGGACAGGGAGTTGGCACTGAAGCTTTCTTT CASSGQGVGTEAFF
NA TRBJ2-1 NA TRBV27 TGTGCCAGCAACCACTTCGGGTACGGAGCTAAGGTGAATGAGCAGTTCTTC CASNHFGYGAKVNEQFF
TRBD2 TRBJ2-1 NA TRBV30 TGTGCCTGGTCCAGACTAGCGGGAGGGCCTCTGAATGAGCAGTTCTTC CAWSRLAGGPLNEQFF
NA TRBJ1-3 NA TRBV5-1 TGCGCCAGCAGCTTGGGTTCCCAGGGCCCCTCTGGAAACACCATATATTTT CASSLGSQGPSGNTIYF
TRBD1 TRBJ1-4 NA TRBV28 TGTGCCAGCAGGACAGGGAAGGCGGCTAATGAAAAACTGTTTTTT CASRTGKAANEKLFF
TRBD2 TRBJ2-1 NA TRBV24-1 TGTGCCACCAGTGACTCGCGACTAGCGGGGGCCCTCTCCTACAATGAGCAGTTCTTC CATSDSRLAGALSYNEQFF
TRBD2 TRBJ2-7 once TRBV6-5 TGTGCCAGCAGTTACTCGTCTCTAGCGGGAGTTGGCGAGCAGTACTTC CASSYSSLAGVGEQYF
TRBD1 TRBJ1-2 NA TRBV7-2 TGTGCCAGCAGCGCCTACGGGACAGCAAATGGCTACACCTTC CASSAYGTANGYTF
TRBD1 TRBJ2-3 NA TRBV24-1 TGTGCCACCAGTGTTCAGGGGGGCACAGATACGCAGTATTTT CATSVQGGTDTQYF
NA TRBJ1-2 NA TRBV29-1 TGCAGCGAGGGGGACGGGAGGGATGGCTACACCTTC CSEGDGRDGYTF
NA TRBJ2-7 once TRBV5-6 TGTGCCAGCAGCTGGAAGGGGGATTGGTCCTACGAGCAGTACTTC CASSWKGDWSYEQYF
TRBD2 TRBJ2-5 once TRBV5-3 TGTGCCAGAAGAACACTAGCGGTCGAAAAAGAGACCCAGTACTTC CARRTLAVEKETQYF
TRBD1 TRBJ1-6 NA TRBV2 TGTGCCAGCCTACAGGGGGCGCACCATAATTCACCCCTCCACTTT CASLQGAHHNSPLHF
TRBD1 TRBJ1-1 NA TRBV25-1 TGTGCCAGCAGCCTACCTACAGGGGGCAAAGACACTGAAGCTTTCTTT CASSLPTGGKDTEAFF
TRBD2 TRBJ2-5 NA TRBV2 TGTGCCAGCAGTGCCGGACTAGCGGTGTACCAAGAGACCCAGTACTTC CASSAGLAVYQETQYF
TRBD2 TRBJ2-3 NA TRBV5-1 TGCGCCAGCAGCTTGGAAGGCGGGAGACGGGTGACAGATACGCAGTATTTT CASSLEGGRRVTDTQYF
TRBD1 TRBJ1-5 NA TRBV6-2/TRBV6-3 TGTGCCAGCAGTTCGGACAGGAATCAGCCCCAGCATTTT CASSSDRNQPQHF
NA TRBJ1-3 NA TRBV6-5 TGTGCCAGCAGTTATGACACCGGGAGTGGAAACACCATATATTTT CASSYDTGSGNTIYF
NA TRBJ2-7 NA TRBV5-8 TGTGCCAGCAGCTTGCTCGTTGTGCAGTACTTC CASSLLVVQYF
TRBD2 TRBJ2-5 NA TRBV6-5 TGTGCCAGCAGCCGAATAGCGGGAGCCGGAGAGACCCAGTACTTC CASSRIAGAGETQYF
TRBD2 TRBJ2-3 NA TRBV28 TGTTTAGCGGGAGGGATAGCAGATACGCAGTATTTT CLAGGIADTQYF
TRBD2 TRBJ2-7 NA TRBV28 TGTGCCAGCGGGACGACTAGCGGGAGTTACGAGCAGTACTTC CASGTTSGSYEQYF
NA TRBJ1-3 NA TRBV29-1 TGCAGCGTTGAACGGCAGGGGGGAAACACCATATATTTT CSVERQGGNTIYF
TRBD2 TRBJ2-3 NA TRBV11-3 TGTGCCAGCAGCCTATCTCGGGGGGTAGATACGCAGTATTTT CASSLSRGVDTQYF
NA TRBJ2-3 NA TRBV5-1 TGCGCCAGCAGCTTGATCAGCGACACAGATACGCAGTATTTT CASSLISDTDTQYF
NA TRBJ2-7 NA TRBV5-1 TGCGCCAGCAGCTTGGGGGGCGGGAACTCCTACGAGCAGTACTTC CASSLGGGNSYEQYF
NA TRBJ2-7 NA TRBV23-1 TGCGCCAGCTGGGCCGGAGGCGAGCAGTACTTC CASWAGGEQYF